The 16 T cell receptor beta chains given below trace back to one sample, sequenced in a study of T cell responses to AZD1222 COVID-19 vaccine. Libraries were prepared by immunoSEQ multiplex PCR; TCRdb keeps only in-frame clonotypes and omits some of them. The sample has approximately 150,000 clones, about nine tenths seen once. This specimen consisted of peripheral blood, obtained 28 days after the second AZD1222 dose. Every receptor here comes from an adult who received the AZD1222 COVID-19 vaccine.

V gene TRBV5-1 combines with J gene TRBJ1-5, with 7 bases aligning to TRBD1. The CDR3 runs 18 residues. CDR1 is SGHRS and CDR2 is YFSETQ in the germline V gene. V lost 0 bases, J lost 0 bases, and 9 bases stayed unmatched. CDR3 DNA sequence: TGCGCCAGCAGCTTGGGACAGGGCTCCGACTATAGCAATCAGCCCCAGCATTTT. Translated, it gives CASSLGQGSDYSNQPQHF.

The chain recombines TRBV2 with TRBJ1-6, with D perhaps TRBD1 (6 bases). V lost 3 bases, J lost 10 bases, and 10 bases lay in between. In germline, CDR1 is SNHLY, CDR2 FYNNEI. The CDR3 spans 13 residues. CDR3 protein: CASSDTGTSPLHF. CDR3 coding DNA: TGTGCCAGCAGTGATACAGGGACCTCACCCCTCCACTTT.

The rearrangement joins TRBV5-1 to TRBJ1-2; 9 bases are shared with TRBD1. CDR1 is SGHRS, CDR2 YFSETQ, per germline. V lost 4 bases, J lost 4 bases, and 11 bases stayed unmatched. This CDR3 is 16 amino acids long. The CDR3 reads CASSMGAQQGAYGYTF. For the CDR3, the DNA is TGCGCCAGCAGCATGGGTGCCCAACAGGGGGCCTATGGCTACACCTTC.

This rearrangement joins TRBV6-2 or TRBV6-3 to TRBJ2-5, with D hard to call. The CDR3 has 13 residues. The V gene lost 4 bases and the J gene lost 5 bases, with 11 bases spanning the gap. The germline CDR1 and CDR2 sequences are MNHEY and SVGEGT. CDR3 loop: CASSFAGTETQYF. CDR3 nucleotides: TGTGCCAGCAGTTTCGCAGGAACGGAGACCCAGTACTTC.

With regard to this clone: Its ends do not fully match the called genes, so a read error is possible. The chain is built from TRBV28 and TRBJ2-2; D may be TRBD1 or TRBD2 (5 bases each). Germline CDR1 and CDR2: MDHEN and SYDVKM. The length of the CDR3 is 13 residues. This chain's CDR3 is CASSEGSTRELFF. The CDR3 nucleotides are TGTGCCAGCAGTGAGGGGTCCACCCGGGAGCTGTTTTTT.

The gene calls are TRBV7-9 and TRBJ2-7; D perhaps matches TRBD1 (6 bases). Trimming stripped 5 bases from V and 0 bases from J, with 8 bases between. Germline CDR1 reads SEHNR; CDR2 reads FQNEAQ (reference sequence). CDR3 length: 13 amino acids. CDR3 protein: CASSRDTSYEQYF. The CDR3 DNA reads TGTGCCAGCAGCCGGGACACCTCCTACGAGCAGTACTTC.

The V gene is TRBV27, the J gene TRBJ2-3; possibly TRBD1 or TRBD2 for D (5 bases each). CDR1 and CDR2 from the germline V gene are MNHEY and SMNVEV (reference sequence). CDR3 length: 16 amino acids. Trimming stripped 0 bases from V and 0 bases from J, with 10 bases between. The CDR3 DNA follows: TGTGCCAGCAGTTTATCCGGGACCCGGAGCACAGATACGCAGTATTTT. Its protein product is CASSLSGTRSTDTQYF.

This chain links TRBV2 with TRBJ1-2; TRBD1 matches at 7 bases. The V and J ends lost 6 bases and 5 bases, in that order; junction bases with no gene match: 6. The CDR3 is 13 residues long. Germline-derived CDR1 and CDR2 are SNHLY and FYNNEI. Here the CDR3 reads CASRLGQLYGYTF. The CDR3 coding sequence is TGTGCCAGCAGGCTGGGACAGCTATATGGCTACACCTTC. Full variable domain (outside the CDR3, taken from reference TRBV2 and TRBJ1-2): EPEVTQTPSHQVTQMGQEVILRCVPISNHLYFYWYRQILGQKVEFLVSFYNNEISEKSEIFDDQFSVERPDGSNFTLKIRSTKLEDSAMYFCASRLGQLYGYTFGSGTRLTVV.

V usage is TRBV18 and J usage is TRBJ2-4; TRBD1 matches 7 bases. This CDR3 contains 17 residues. The germline gives CDR1 KGHSH, CDR2 LQKENI. Germline trimming cut 6 bases from V and 1 base from J; bases unmatched to any gene: 12. The CDR3 spells CASSTEDRLDAKNIQYF. In DNA form, the CDR3 reads TGTGCCAGCTCTACGGAGGACAGGCTGGACGCCAAAAACATTCAGTACTTC.

The chain recombines TRBV5-1 with TRBJ2-7, with 8 nucleotides matching TRBD1. Germline loops: CDR1 SGHRS, CDR2 YFSETQ. This CDR3 region has 14 residues. Trimming took 0 bases from V and 3 from J; bases not matched to a gene: 2. The CDR3 reads CASSLATGGYEQYF. DNA of the CDR3: TGCGCCAGCAGCTTGGCAACAGGGGGCTACGAGCAGTACTTC.

The V and J genes are TRBV18 and TRBJ2-7; TRBD2 aligns across 14 bases. The CDR3 runs to 19 residues. V was pared by 3 bases and J by 3 bases, with 13 bases of the junction left unmatched. Germline-derived CDR1 and CDR2 are KGHSH and LQKENI. DNA for the CDR3: TGTGCCAGCTCACCTTCCGATGTGGGACTAGCGGGAGTTCACTACGAGCAGTACTTC. As protein: CASSPSDVGLAGVHYEQYF.

The chain joins TRBV5-1 to TRBJ2-5, with D tentatively TRBD1 or TRBD2 (5 bases each). Germline V gene sequence: CDR1 SGHRS, CDR2 YFSETQ. The CDR3 extends over 14 amino acids. Trimming took off 3 bases at V and 2 bases at J, with 11 bases between the two ends. CDR3 nucleotide sequence: TGCGCCAGCAGCTCGGGACGGGTACAAGAGACCCAGTACTTC. Residues: CASSSGRVQETQYF.

This chain joins TRBV24-1 and TRBJ1-2; TRBD1 matches 8 bases. The CDR3 is made up of 14 amino acids. Germline V gives CDR1 KGHDR, CDR2 SFDVKD. V lost 4 bases, J lost 3 bases, and 3 bases stayed unmatched. CDR3 in DNA: TGTGCCACCAGTGACCCGACAGGGGACTATGGCTACACCTTC. Protein sequence: CATSDPTGDYGYTF.

The chain is built from TRBV6-5 and TRBJ2-1; D is unresolved. The CDR3 is 14 residues long. In germline, CDR1 is MNHEY, CDR2 SVGAGI. V was clipped by 2 bases and J by 7 bases, with 12 bases between them. CDR3 nucleotides: TGTGCCAGCAGTTACAGTGAATTCAGGAATGAGCAGTTCTTC. As protein: CASSYSEFRNEQFF.

The V gene is TRBV3-1 (or the pseudogene TRBV3-2), the J gene TRBJ2-1, with a tentative D call TRBD2 (5 bases). Germline V gene data show CDR1 as LGHDT and CDR2 as YNNKEL (reference sequence). Trimming left V 3 bases short and J 6 bases short, with 12 bases between. The length of the CDR3 is 14 residues. The CDR3 bases are TGTGCCAGCAGCCAGACGGACTTATTCAATGAGCAGTTCTTC. Protein: CASSQTDLFNEQFF.

The V call is TRBV27, the J call TRBJ2-3; 13 nucleotides agree with TRBD2. The CDR3 extends over 19 amino acids. Germline-derived CDR1 and CDR2 are MNHEY and SMNVEV (reference sequence). V lost 5 bases and J lost 0; bases outside the gene matches: 11. The CDR3 spells CASSRGLAGDGLSTDTQYF. The CDR3 coding sequence is TGTGCCAGCAGTCGCGGACTAGCGGGGGATGGATTAAGCACAGATACGCAGTATTTT.